A selection of T cell receptor beta chains follows, all from one sample in a study of memory CD4+ T cells and cytomegalovirus serostatus. Here immunoSEQ multiplex PCR was the method, and the copy in TCRdb shows in-frame clones only, minus some. The sample lists 40,000 to 50,000 clones, around four fifths seen once, with 0.9% to 0.95% in the top ten. The sequenced sample consisted of memory CD4+ T cells from blood. The receptors come from an adult in good health and CMV-seronegative. Both conserved end residues are part of each CDR3. A D gene is named only where the DNA matches it firmly.

V: TRBV5-4
D: NA
J: TRBJ1-1
CDR3: CASSLGRTGMEEAFF

V: TRBV6-1
D: NA
J: TRBJ1-2
CDR3: CASSVTDDPYYGYTF

V: TRBV11-3
D: NA
J: TRBJ1-2
CDR3: CASSSDRAF

V: TRBV25-1
D: TRBD1
J: TRBJ2-7
CDR3: CASRDRASYEQYF

V: TRBV11-1
D: NA
J: TRBJ1-1
CDR3: CASSRGNTEAFF

V: TRBV6-5
D: NA
J: TRBJ1-1
CDR3: CASSFTRRGKNTEAFF

V: TRBV19
D: NA
J: TRBJ1-2
CDR3: CASSMQGRDGYTF

V: TRBV7-2
D: TRBD1
J: TRBJ1-5
CDR3: CASSLQTGDNQPQHF

V: TRBV19
D: TRBD1
J: TRBJ1-2
CDR3: CASSPRDSFWPTDGYTF

V: TRBV18
D: NA
J: TRBJ2-4
CDR3: CASSPDRAKNIQYF

V: TRBV28
D: NA
J: TRBJ1-2
CDR3: CASSSNYGYTF

V: TRBV7-2
D: TRBD2
J: TRBJ2-5
CDR3: CASSPRASGETQYF

V: TRBV7-2
D: NA
J: TRBJ1-6
CDR3: CASSPESVGAGNSPLHF

V: TRBV6-5
D: NA
J: TRBJ1-2
CDR3: CASTQGQIRYGYTF

V: TRBV30
D: NA
J: TRBJ1-6
CDR3: CAWSDLLGSSYNSPLHF

V: TRBV4-2
D: NA
J: TRBJ1-6
CDR3: CASSQVQTGLGNSPLHF

V: TRBV5-1
D: NA
J: TRBJ2-5
CDR3: CASSPGLQAQETQYF

V: TRBV6-5
D: TRBD1
J: TRBJ1-2
CDR3: CASSLTGNYGYTF

V: TRBV5-6
D: TRBD2
J: TRBJ2-4
CDR3: CASSFRLAGGHTKNIQYF

V: TRBV4-1
D: NA
J: TRBJ2-5
CDR3: CASSQGDTTWQETQYF

V: TRBV10-3
D: NA
J: TRBJ1-5
CDR3: CATSEGGSNQPQHF

V: TRBV5-1
D: NA
J: TRBJ2-7
CDR3: CASSLELGGQYEQYF

V: TRBV5-5
D: NA
J: TRBJ2-1
CDR3: CASSFQGGRDEQFF

V: TRBV2
D: TRBD1
J: TRBJ2-6
CDR3: CASSEDRVRAGANVLTF

V: TRBV11-1
D: TRBD1
J: TRBJ2-5
CDR3: CASSRDRGTETQYF

V: TRBV19
D: NA
J: TRBJ2-6
CDR3: CATRQEAGANVLTF

V: TRBV27
D: NA
J: TRBJ1-1
CDR3: CASSLSRLNTEAFF

V: TRBV9
D: NA
J: TRBJ1-1
CDR3: CASSVNQGTEAFF

V: TRBV10-2
D: TRBD2
J: TRBJ2-7
CDR3: CASSEGLAGGNPYEQYF

V: TRBV27
D: NA
J: TRBJ1-5
CDR3: CASSLNRAGSNQPQHF

V: TRBV19
D: TRBD2
J: TRBJ2-7
CDR3: CASSTGRGYEQYF

V: TRBV4-3
D: NA
J: TRBJ1-4
CDR3: CASSQEGRVNEKLFF

V: TRBV28
D: NA
J: TRBJ1-1
CDR3: CASYPDLGTEAFF